The 12 T cell receptor beta chains below were found in one sample sequenced in a study of graft-versus-host responses after intestinal transplantation. Assay: immunoSEQ multiplex PCR; the TCRdb copy retains only in-frame clones and omits some. The sample has about 85,000 clones; under 95% are singletons. No cognate antigen is known for these TCRs. Material: unstimulated CD8+ T cells sorted from spleen or lymph node cells, obtained before transplant. These receptors originate from a human donor who was the organ donor for an intestinal transplant.

This chain uses TRBV20-1 with TRBJ1-1, with no clear D. The CDR3 extends over 11 amino acids. Trimming shortened V by 6 bases and J by 8 bases, and 13 bases separated the two germline ends. The germline CDR1 and CDR2 sequences are DFQATT and SNEGSKA (reference sequence). CDR3 bases: TGCAGTGCCCCCCGGGGAGTGGAAGCTTTCTTT. This gives the protein CSAPRGVEAFF.

The gene calls are TRBV28 and TRBJ2-2; 9 positions match TRBD1. Germline CDR1 and CDR2: MDHEN and SYDVKM. V shed 8 bases, J shed 5 bases, and the junction held 12 bases outside the gene matches. The CDR3 is 16 amino acids. The CDR3 loop is CASLAAGTGRTGELFF. CDR3 in DNA: TGTGCCAGCCTCGCCGCGGGGACAGGGAGGACCGGGGAGCTGTTTTTT.

This chain connects TRBV6-6 to TRBJ1-5; the D gene is possibly TRBD1 (5 bases). V lost 5 bases and J 4 bases, leaving 15 bases between the germline ends. CDR1 is MNHNY and CDR2 is SVGAGI in the germline V gene (reference sequence). This CDR3 is 15 amino acids long. Here the CDR3 reads CASSLGDSRNQPQHF. The CDR3 DNA follows: TGTGCCAGCAGTCTAGGAGACAGCCGGAATCAGCCCCAGCATTTT.

The rearrangement links TRBV6-6 to TRBJ1-2; D is ambiguous. Trimming removed 6 bases from V and 6 bases from J, with 11 bases in between. Germline-derived CDR1 and CDR2 are MNHNY and SVGAGI (reference sequence). The length of the CDR3 is 12 residues. CDR3 protein: CASSLGTDGYTF. The CDR3 DNA reads TGTGCCAGCAGCCTGGGAACAGATGGCTACACCTTC.

V and J are TRBV16 and TRBJ2-2; 10 bases are a match to TRBD2. The CDR3 runs to 17 residues. CDR1 is KGHSY and CDR2 is FQNENV in the germline V gene. V was clipped by 5 bases and J by 6 bases; unmatched bases: 12. DNA of the CDR3: TGTGCCAGCAGCAGTCGGAGTAGCGGGAGGTCGGCCGGGGAGCTGTTTTTT. Its translation is CASSSRSSGRSAGELFF.

This clone has only one observation. The rearrangement joins TRBV6-5 to TRBJ2-1; weak D call: TRBD1 (5 bases). Deletions cut 2 bases from V and 6 bases from J, with 11 bases between. The length of the CDR3 is 14 residues. The germline V gene encodes CDR1 MNHEY and CDR2 SVGAGI. CDR3 sequence reads: CASSYRQGFNEQFF. The CDR3 region has the DNA TGTGCCAGCAGTTACCGGCAGGGTTTCAATGAGCAGTTCTTC.

The chain uses TRBV11-3 and TRBJ2-1; 11 bases match TRBD2. The length of the CDR3 is 15 residues. Germline loops: CDR1 SGHNT, CDR2 YENEEA. Germline trimming cut 1 base from V and 10 bases from J; bases unmatched to any gene: 6. The CDR3 nucleotides are TGTGCCAGCAGCTTAGTGTTTAGCGGGGGGGCCGAGCAGTTCTTC. Encoded protein: CASSLVFSGGAEQFF.

This clone was seen only once. The V and J genes are TRBV19 and TRBJ2-1; D may be TRBD1 (7 bases). The CDR3 covers 16 residues. V lost 1 base and J lost 3, with 13 bases in between. Germline CDR1 and CDR2: LNHDA and SQIVND (reference sequence). For the CDR3, the DNA is TGTGCCAGTAGTATAGGAGGAGGGGGCGTCTACAATGAGCAGTTCTTC. Translated: CASSIGGGGVYNEQFF.

The chain recombines TRBV4-1 with TRBJ2-7; TRBD1 might be the D (6 bases). Germline CDR1 reads MGHRA; CDR2 reads YSYEKL. The CDR3 has 13 residues. V dropped 5 bases and J dropped 2 bases, with 10 bases sitting between them. Written as DNA, the CDR3 is TGCGCCAGCAGCTTGGACAGAACCTACGAGCAGTACTTC. Protein sequence: CASSLDRTYEQYF.

The chain links TRBV19 to TRBJ2-1; D is possibly TRBD2 (6 bases). Deletions cut 4 bases from V and 10 bases from J, with 23 bases between. The CDR3 length is 16 residues. Germline values: CDR1 LNHDA, CDR2 SQIVND (reference sequence). CDR3 amino acids: CASSSPGTAQMKEQFF. The CDR3 DNA reads TGTGCCAGTAGTAGTCCCGGGACTGCTCAAATGAAGGAGCAGTTCTTC. The full variable domain, its missing parts supplied by reference TRBV19 and TRBJ2-1, is DGGITQSPKYLFRKEGQNVTLSCEQNLNHDAMYWYRQDPGQGLRLIYYSQIVNDFQKGDIAEGYSVSREKKESFPLTVTSAQKNPTAFYLCASSSPGTAQMKEQFFGPGTRLTVL.

The rearrangement links TRBV6-1 to TRBJ1-5; no reliable D call. Germline V CDR1 and CDR2: MNHNS, SASEGT. CDR3 length: 16 residues. With 0 bases removed from V and 11 bases from J, the gap between germline ends came to 20 bases. CDR3: CASSEAQFDHFLTQHF. DNA of the CDR3: TGTGCCAGCAGTGAAGCGCAATTTGACCACTTTTTGACCCAGCATTTT.

About this clone itself: A read error may produce the germline difference seen at one junction end. The rearrangement links TRBV4-1 to TRBJ1-4, with D hard to call. The CDR3 length is 12 residues. Germline loops: CDR1 MGHRA, CDR2 YSYEKL. CDR3 in amino acids: CASSQEDEKLFF. CDR3 DNA: TGTGCCAGCAGCCAAGAGGATGAAAAACTGTTTTTT.